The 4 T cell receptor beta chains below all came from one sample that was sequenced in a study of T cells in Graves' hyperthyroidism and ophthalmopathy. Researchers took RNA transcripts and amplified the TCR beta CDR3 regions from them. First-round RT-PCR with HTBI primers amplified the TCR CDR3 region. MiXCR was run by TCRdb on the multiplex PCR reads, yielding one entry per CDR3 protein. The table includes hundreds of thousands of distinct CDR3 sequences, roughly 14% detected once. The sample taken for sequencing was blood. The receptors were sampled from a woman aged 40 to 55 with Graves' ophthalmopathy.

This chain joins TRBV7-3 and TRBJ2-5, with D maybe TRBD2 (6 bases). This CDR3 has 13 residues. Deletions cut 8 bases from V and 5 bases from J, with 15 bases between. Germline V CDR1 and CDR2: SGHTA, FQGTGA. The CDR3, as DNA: TGTGCCAGCCCATCGAGGGCGGGGGAGACCCAGTACTTC. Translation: CASPSRAGETQYF.

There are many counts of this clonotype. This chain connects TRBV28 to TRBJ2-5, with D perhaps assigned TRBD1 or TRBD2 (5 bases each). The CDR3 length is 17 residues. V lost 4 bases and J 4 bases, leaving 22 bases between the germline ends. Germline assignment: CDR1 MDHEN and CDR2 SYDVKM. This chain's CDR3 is CASSSPTGTAGGETQYF. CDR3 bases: TGTGCCAGCAGTTCCCCAACCGGGACGGCCGGCGGAGAGACCCAGTACTTC.

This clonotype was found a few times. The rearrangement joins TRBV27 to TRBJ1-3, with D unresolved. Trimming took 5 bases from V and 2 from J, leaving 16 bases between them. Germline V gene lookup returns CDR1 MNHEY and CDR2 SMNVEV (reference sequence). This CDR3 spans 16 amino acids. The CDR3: CASSPKAPGAGNTIYF. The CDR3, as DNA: TGTGCCAGCAGTCCCAAGGCCCCCGGGGCTGGAAACACCATATATTTT.

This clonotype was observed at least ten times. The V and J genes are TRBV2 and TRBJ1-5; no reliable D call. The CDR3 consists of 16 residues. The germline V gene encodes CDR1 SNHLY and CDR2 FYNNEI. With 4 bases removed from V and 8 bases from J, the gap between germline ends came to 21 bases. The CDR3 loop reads CASSVLKSVGFKPQHF. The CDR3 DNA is TGTGCCAGCAGTGTACTGAAAAGTGTGGGATTCAAGCCCCAGCATTTT.